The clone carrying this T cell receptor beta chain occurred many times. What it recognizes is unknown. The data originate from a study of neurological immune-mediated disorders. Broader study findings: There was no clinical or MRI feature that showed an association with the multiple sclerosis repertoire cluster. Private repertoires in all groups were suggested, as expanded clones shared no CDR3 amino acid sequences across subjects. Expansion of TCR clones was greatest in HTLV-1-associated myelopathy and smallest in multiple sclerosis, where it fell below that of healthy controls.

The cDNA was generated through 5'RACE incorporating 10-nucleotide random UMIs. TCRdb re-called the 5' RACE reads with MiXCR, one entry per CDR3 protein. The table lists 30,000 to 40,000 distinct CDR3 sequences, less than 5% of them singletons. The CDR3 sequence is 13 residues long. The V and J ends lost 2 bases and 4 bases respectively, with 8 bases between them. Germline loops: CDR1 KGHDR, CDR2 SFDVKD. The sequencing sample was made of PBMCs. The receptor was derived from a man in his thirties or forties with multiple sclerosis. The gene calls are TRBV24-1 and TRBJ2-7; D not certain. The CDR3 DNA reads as TGTGCCACCAGTGATTACGCAGGTTACGAGCAGTACTTC. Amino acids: CATSDYAGYEQYF.